The 15 T cell receptor beta chains reported below all come from one sample, sequenced in a study of T cell responses to AZD1222 COVID-19 vaccine. Sequenced by immunoSEQ multiplex PCR; TCRdb stores in-frame clones only, minus some. The sample lists roughly 120,000 clones, 91% occurring once. The sample here was peripheral blood, taken on day 0 of AZD1222 vaccination. These receptor sequences come from an adult in good health.

The chain recombines TRBV5-8 with TRBJ1-1; the D gene is possibly TRBD1 (5 bases). Trimming left V 4 bases short and J 5 bases short, with 24 bases between. This CDR3 is 17 amino acids long. The germline gives CDR1 SGHTS, CDR2 YDEGEE. The CDR3 coding sequence is TGTGCCAGCAGCCCGGGGCTGACCGTAGGGGCAACAACTGAAGCTTTCTTT. Encoded protein: CASSPGLTVGATTEAFF.

The chain is built from TRBV5-1 and TRBJ1-2; D is perhaps TRBD1 (6 bases). V was trimmed by 0 bases and J by 4 bases, leaving 10 bases between them. Germline V gene data show CDR1 as SGHRS and CDR2 as YFSETQ. The CDR3 length is 14 residues. This chain's CDR3 is CASSLEGGSYGYTF. The CDR3 DNA reads as TGCGCCAGCAGCTTGGAGGGGGGGAGCTATGGCTACACCTTC.

This clone came up once. The CDR3 nucleotides read TGTGCCAGCAGCCGGCTAGACCCCTACAATGAGCAGTTCTTC. This sequence encodes CASSRLDPYNEQFF. V is TRBV9 and J is TRBJ2-1; unclear D gene. The V gene's germline CDR1 is SGDLS and CDR2 YYNGEE. Trimming removed 4 bases at V and 2 bases at J, with 10 bases between. The CDR3 length is 14 residues.

The chain has TRBV28 and TRBJ1-2; TRBD1 might be the D (5 bases). Trimming left V 3 bases short and J 8 bases short, with 16 bases between. The V gene's germline CDR1 is MDHEN and CDR2 SYDVKM. The CDR3 is 14 residues long. CDR3 loop: CASSFSQGAGGYTF. The CDR3 nucleotides are TGTGCCAGCAGTTTCTCGCAGGGTGCGGGGGGCTACACCTTC.

The CDR3 DNA follows: TGTGCCAGCAGCTTAGACCCCCGATATCAGCCCCAGCATTTT. Protein product: CASSLDPRYQPQHF. The rearrangement links TRBV7-2 to TRBJ1-5; D not certain. This CDR3 is 14 amino acids long. CDR1 is SGHTA, CDR2 FQGNSA, per germline. V lost 1 base to trimming and J lost 5 bases, with 9 bases between them.

This clone showed up just a few times. This chain links TRBV7-8 with TRBJ2-7, with D maybe TRBD1 (6 bases). Deletions cut 1 base from V and 7 bases from J, with 14 bases between. Per germline, CDR1 SGHVS and CDR2 FQNEAQ. This CDR3 has 14 amino acids. As DNA, the CDR3 is TGTGCCAGCAGCTTAGTTCAGGGGATGAGAGAGCAGTACTTC. This translates into CASSLVQGMREQYF.

This clone has only one observation. The rearrangement joins TRBV3-1 (or the pseudogene TRBV3-2) to TRBJ2-7; D is uncertain. The CDR3 sequence is 15 residues long. Trimming removed 4 bases from V and 5 bases from J, with 18 bases in between. CDR1 is LGHDT and CDR2 is YNNKEL in the germline V gene (reference sequence). The CDR3 is CASSLSTDLCDEQYF. As DNA, the CDR3 is TGTGCCAGCAGCCTGTCTACCGACCTCTGCGACGAGCAGTACTTC.

The chain combines TRBV19 with TRBJ1-3; the D gene is possibly TRBD1 (5 bases). Deletions cut 6 bases from V and 1 base from J, with 13 bases between. The CDR3 extends over 15 amino acids. Germline V gene data show CDR1 as LNHDA and CDR2 as SQIVND (reference sequence). Here the CDR3 reads CASRDSEQSGNTIYF. CDR3 DNA sequence: TGTGCCAGTAGAGACAGCGAACAATCTGGAAACACCATATATTTT.

This clone has only a few counts. The CDR3 reads CASRVSVNTGELFF. CDR3 DNA sequence: TGTGCCAGCAGAGTCAGCGTTAACACCGGGGAGCTGTTTTTT. The gene calls are TRBV14 and TRBJ2-2, with D unclear. CDR3 size: 14 residues. The V and J ends lost 6 bases and 2 bases respectively, with 10 bases between them. In germline, CDR1 is SGHDN, CDR2 FVKESK.

V gene TRBV5-1 combines with J gene TRBJ2-5; D is unclear. Germline values: CDR1 SGHRS, CDR2 YFSETQ. The CDR3 covers 13 residues. Trimming took off 1 base at V and 2 bases at J, with 6 bases between the two ends. CDR3 sequence (DNA): TGCGCCAGCAGCTTGTCCCCACAAGAGACCCAGTACTTC. This sequence encodes CASSLSPQETQYF.

This rearrangement joins TRBV3-1 (or the pseudogene TRBV3-2) to TRBJ2-1, with 10 bases fitting TRBD2. Unmatched junction bases numbered 7, after V lost 1 base and J lost 4 bases. The CDR3 has 17 amino acids. From germline, CDR1 is LGHDT and CDR2 YNNKEL (reference sequence). CDR3 in amino acids: CASSQVGLADRYNEQFF. CDR3 nucleotide sequence: TGTGCCAGCAGCCAAGTCGGACTAGCGGACCGTTACAATGAGCAGTTCTTC.

The rearrangement joins TRBV3-1 (or the pseudogene TRBV3-2) to TRBJ2-1; 8 positions agree with TRBD2. Germline V gives CDR1 LGHDT, CDR2 YNNKEL (reference sequence). CDR3 length: 14 amino acids. Losses at the gene ends were 1 base for V and 7 bases for J; bases not matched to a gene: 3. The CDR3 DNA is TGTGCCAGCAGCCAAGCGGGAGGGCCTAATGAGCAGTTCTTC. It codes for CASSQAGGPNEQFF.

This sequence joins TRBV4-2 and TRBJ2-3, with D perhaps matching TRBD1 or TRBD2 (5 bases each). Germline CDR1 is LGHNA and CDR2 is YNFKEQ. V was trimmed by 1 base and J by 2 bases, leaving 10 bases between them. The CDR3 totals 15 residues. The CDR3 spells CASSQGGFSTDTQYF. CDR3 DNA sequence: TGTGCCAGCAGCCAAGGGGGGTTTTCCACAGATACGCAGTATTTT.

The CDR3 sequence: CASSLTSSWGYNEQFF. Here the CDR3 DNA reads TGTGCCAGCAGCCTAACCTCTAGCTGGGGTTACAATGAGCAGTTCTTC. The genes are TRBV7-2 and TRBJ2-1; weak D call: TRBD2 (5 bases). This CDR3 spans 16 amino acids. Between the trimmed V and J ends, which lost 5 bases and 4 bases, there was a span of 18 bases. Per germline, CDR1 SGHTA and CDR2 FQGNSA.

The chain couples TRBV5-6 to TRBJ2-6; no definite D call. This CDR3 is built from 13 residues. Deletions cut 4 bases from V and 0 bases from J, with 2 bases between. Per germline, CDR1 SGHDT and CDR2 YYEEEE. The CDR3 loop reads CASSPSGANVLTF. The CDR3 coding sequence is TGTGCCAGCAGCCCCTCTGGGGCCAACGTCCTGACTTTC.